Sequencing of this TCR beta chain was carried out in a study of cytomegalovirus exposure and HLA in healthy donors. The CDR3 has 14 amino acids. Germline CDR1 MDHEN, CDR2 SYDVKM. Trimming cost V 5 bases and J 9 bases; bases outside gene matches: 7. PCR involved 60 Vbeta and 13 Jbeta primers. Data came from immunoSEQ multiplex PCR; TCRdb stores just in-frame clones and leaves some out. This sample has about 160,000 clones, with more than 65% found just once. The TCR comes from a man aged 50 or older in good health and CMV-seropositive. Sequencing was carried out using PBMCs. The V gene is TRBV28, the J gene TRBJ2-1; 10 nucleotides align to TRBD2. The DNA for the CDR3 is TGTGCCAGCAGTAGCGGGGGGGCGGAGGTTGAGCAGTTCTTC. Translated: CASSSGGAEVEQFF.